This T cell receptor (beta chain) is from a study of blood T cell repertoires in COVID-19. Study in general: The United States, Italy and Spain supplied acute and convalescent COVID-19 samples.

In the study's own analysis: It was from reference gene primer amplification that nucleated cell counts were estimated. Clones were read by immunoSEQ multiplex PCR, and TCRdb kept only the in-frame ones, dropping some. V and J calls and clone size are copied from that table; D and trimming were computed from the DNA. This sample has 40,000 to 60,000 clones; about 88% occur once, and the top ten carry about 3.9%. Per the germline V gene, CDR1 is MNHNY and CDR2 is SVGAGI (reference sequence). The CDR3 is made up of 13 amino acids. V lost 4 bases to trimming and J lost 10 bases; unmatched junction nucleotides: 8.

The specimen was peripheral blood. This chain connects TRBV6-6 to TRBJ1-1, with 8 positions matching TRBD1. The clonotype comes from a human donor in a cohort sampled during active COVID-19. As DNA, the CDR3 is TGTGCCAGCAGTTTCGATAGACAGGGGCGAGCTTTCTTT. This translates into CASSFDRQGRAFF.